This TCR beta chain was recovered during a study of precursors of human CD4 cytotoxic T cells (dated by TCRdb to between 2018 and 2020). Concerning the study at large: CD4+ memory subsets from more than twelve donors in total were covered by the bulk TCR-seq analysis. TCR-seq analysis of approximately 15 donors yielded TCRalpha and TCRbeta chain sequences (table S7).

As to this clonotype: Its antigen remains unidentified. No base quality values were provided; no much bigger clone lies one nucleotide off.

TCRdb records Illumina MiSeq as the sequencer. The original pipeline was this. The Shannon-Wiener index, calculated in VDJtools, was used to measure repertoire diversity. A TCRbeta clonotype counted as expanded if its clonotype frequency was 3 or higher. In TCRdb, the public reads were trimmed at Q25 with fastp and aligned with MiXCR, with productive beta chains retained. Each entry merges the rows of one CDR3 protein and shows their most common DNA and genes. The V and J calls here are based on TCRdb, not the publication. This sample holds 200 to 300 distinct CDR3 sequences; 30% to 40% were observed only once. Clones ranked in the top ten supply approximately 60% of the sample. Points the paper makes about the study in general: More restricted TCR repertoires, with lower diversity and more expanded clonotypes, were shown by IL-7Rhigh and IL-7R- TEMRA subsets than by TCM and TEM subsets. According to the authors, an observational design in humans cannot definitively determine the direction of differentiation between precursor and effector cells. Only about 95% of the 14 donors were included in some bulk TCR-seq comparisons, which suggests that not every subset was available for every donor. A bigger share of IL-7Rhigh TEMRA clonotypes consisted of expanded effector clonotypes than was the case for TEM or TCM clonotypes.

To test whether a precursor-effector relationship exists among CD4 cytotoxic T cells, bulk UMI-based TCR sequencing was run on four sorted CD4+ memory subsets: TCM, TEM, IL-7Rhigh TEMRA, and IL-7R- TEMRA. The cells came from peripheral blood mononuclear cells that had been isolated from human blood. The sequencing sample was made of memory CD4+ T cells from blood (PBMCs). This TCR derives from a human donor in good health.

The DNA sequence follows: TGTGCCTGGAGGTCGGGAGGTGGTGGCTACACCTTC. The translation is CAWRSGGGGYTF. The chain links TRBV30 with TRBJ1-2; no D gene call is confident. Via the germline V gene (reference sequence), CDR1 is GTSNPN and CDR2 SVGIG. V lost 3 bases and J lost 7 bases; the stretch between them is 12 bases long. Inclusive of the bounding cysteine and phenylalanine, the CDR3 is 12 residues long. This entry keeps only the CDR3 DNA: 36 bases, framed from base 1.